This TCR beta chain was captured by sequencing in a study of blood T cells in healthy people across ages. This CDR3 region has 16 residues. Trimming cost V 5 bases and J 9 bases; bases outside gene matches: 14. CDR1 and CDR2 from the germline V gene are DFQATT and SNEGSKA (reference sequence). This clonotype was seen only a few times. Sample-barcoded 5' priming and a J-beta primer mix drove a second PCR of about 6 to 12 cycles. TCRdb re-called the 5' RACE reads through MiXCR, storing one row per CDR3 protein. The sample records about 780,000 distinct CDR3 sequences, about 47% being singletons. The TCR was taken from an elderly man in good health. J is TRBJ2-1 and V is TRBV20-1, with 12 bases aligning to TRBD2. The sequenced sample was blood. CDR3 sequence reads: CSAPDRLAGDNGEQFF. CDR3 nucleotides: TGCAGTGCTCCAGATAGACTAGCGGGAGACAATGGTGAGCAGTTCTTC.